This T cell receptor beta chain is from a study of shared clonotypes between healthy human individuals. Whole-study findings and limits: Rarefaction gave evidence that sorted-subset sequencing remained incomplete despite large depth.

In regard to this clone: Its antigen remains unknown. Within the sample, other DNA sequences also encode this same CDR3.

A split of CD4+ cells into CD45RA+ naive and CD45RA-negative memory subsets was performed. The CDR3 consists of 13 residues. Germline-derived CDR1 and CDR2 are SGHNT and YENEEA. Trimming took off 2 bases at V and 9 bases at J, with 11 bases between the two ends. Some clones are missing from TCRdb's copy, which holds only in-frame ones; the method was immunoSEQ multiplex PCR. The table lists around 1.5 million clones, about 98% of them singletons, with roughly 0.42% in the top ten. The chain couples TRBV11-3 to TRBJ2-1, with a possible D match to TRBD2 (5 bases). Sequencing used naive CD4+ T cells sorted from blood. Documented subset: CD45RA+ positively selected. This clonotype was sampled from a man aged 25-40 years in good health. The CDR3 DNA reads as TGTGCCAGCAGCTTATTAAGAGGGAGTGAGCAGTTCTTC. Encoded protein: CASSLLRGSEQFF.